These 24 T cell receptor beta chains were sequenced from one sample in a study of shared clonotypes between healthy human individuals. Naive CD8 cells lacked CD45RO, underwent positive selection for CCR7 and left out terminally differentiated effector memory CD45RA+ cells. The data were produced by immunoSEQ multiplex PCR, yet TCRdb's version contains in-frame clones alone and is incomplete. This table holds 2 million to 2.5 million clones, over 85% found once. The sample consisted of naive CD8+ T cells sorted from blood. These receptors were collected from a man aged 18-30 years in good health.

The CDR3 DNA sequence: TGCAGCGTTGAAGGGGCAGGGGCCGAGGAGACCCAGTACTTC. Residues: CSVEGAGAEETQYF. The chain links TRBV29-1 to TRBJ2-5; tentatively, D is TRBD1 (6 bases). Trimming shortened V by 1 base and J by 5 bases, and 14 bases separated the two germline ends. Looked up from germline, CDR1 is SQVTM and CDR2 is ANQGSEA. This CDR3 has 14 amino acids.

The chain joins TRBV28 to TRBJ1-4, with D perhaps TRBD1 (5 bases). The CDR3 runs 17 residues. V was pared by 3 bases and J by 8 bases, with 22 bases between. The V gene's germline CDR1 is MDHEN and CDR2 SYDVKM. The CDR3 region has the DNA TGTGCCAGCAGTTTGTGGAGAGATGGCAGGGTTTGGGAAAAACTGTTTTTT. This sequence encodes CASSLWRDGRVWEKLFF. Combining the CDR3 with reference TRBV28 and TRBJ1-4 gives the whole variable domain DVKVTQSSRYLVKRTGEKVFLECVQDMDHENMFWYRQDPGLGLRLIYFSYDVKMKEKGDIPEGYSVSREKKERFSLILESASTNQTSMYLCASSLWRDGRVWEKLFFGSGTQLSVL.

This chain connects TRBV10-3 to TRBJ1-6, with D tentatively TRBD1 (5 bases). CDR1 ENHRY and CDR2 SYGVKD come from the germline V gene. CDR3 length equals 13 residues. V gave up 11 bases and J gave up 10 bases, with 18 bases separating them. CDR3 bases: TGTGCCTCGAGGGGAGACGGCGAATCACCCCTCCACTTT. Translating it yields CASRGDGESPLHF.

This chain links TRBV15 with TRBJ2-6; 8 bases are shared with TRBD1. J lost 1 base, V lost 8 bases, and 13 bases had no gene match. Germline CDR1 LNHNV, CDR2 YYDKDF (reference sequence). The CDR3 has 18 amino acids. The CDR3 protein is CATQDRGTGLSGANVLTF. As DNA, the CDR3 is TGTGCCACCCAAGATAGGGGGACAGGCCTTTCTGGGGCCAACGTCCTGACTTTC.

The chain combines TRBV9 with TRBJ2-2; weak D call: TRBD1 (5 bases). This CDR3 has 16 amino acids. CDR1 is SGDLS and CDR2 is YYNGEE in the germline V gene. V lost 0 bases and J 1 base, leaving 10 bases between the germline ends. In nucleotides, the CDR3 is TGTGCCAGCAGCGTAGGCGCAGGGATGAACACCGGGGAGCTGTTTTTT. This sequence encodes CASSVGAGMNTGELFF.

The V call is TRBV5-1, the J call TRBJ2-1, with TRBD1 identical over 9 bases. This CDR3 has 15 amino acids. Germline assignment: CDR1 SGHRS and CDR2 YFSETQ. Trimming at V came to 0 bases and at J to 7 bases, leaving 5 bases not matched to a gene. The CDR3 protein is CASSLAQGAANEQFF. In nucleotides, the CDR3 is TGCGCCAGCAGCTTGGCACAGGGGGCAGCGAATGAGCAGTTCTTC.

Remarks on this clone: In the same sample, other DNA sequences code for this CDR3. The chain is built from TRBV27 and TRBJ2-7; D is uncertain. Germline loops: CDR1 MNHEY, CDR2 SMNVEV (reference sequence). Trimming cost V 4 bases and J 2 bases, with 9 bases left between them. CDR3 size: 13 residues. For the CDR3, the DNA is TGTGCCAGCAGTTCTGGGCCCCCCTACGAGCAGTACTTC. Its protein product is CASSSGPPYEQYF.

This rearrangement joins TRBV10-2 to TRBJ1-1; D may be TRBD1 (6 bases). CDR1 WSHSY and CDR2 SAAADI come from the germline V gene. The CDR3 runs 15 residues. The V gene lost 2 bases and the J gene lost 1 base, with 11 bases spanning the gap. This CDR3 reads CASSEPGHWNTEAFF. The CDR3 nucleotides read TGCGCCAGCAGTGAGCCGGGACATTGGAACACTGAAGCTTTCTTT.

The chain uses TRBV7-8 and TRBJ2-5, with 7 bases matching TRBD1. Trimming at V came to 5 bases and at J to 4 bases, leaving 7 bases not matched to a gene. The CDR3 is 14 amino acids. The germline V gene encodes CDR1 SGHVS and CDR2 FQNEAQ. The CDR3: CASSPDRFGETQYF. The CDR3 nucleotides are TGTGCCAGCAGCCCGGACAGGTTCGGAGAGACCCAGTACTTC.

The V and J genes are TRBV6-6 and TRBJ2-7, with 8 bases that match TRBD2. The CDR3 consists of 15 residues. Trimming at V came to 2 bases and at J to 5 bases, leaving 8 bases not matched to a gene. CDR1 is MNHNY, CDR2 SVGAGI, per germline (reference sequence). The CDR3 DNA reads TGTGCCAGCAGTTACGGGGCGGGAGGAATCAACGAGCAGTACTTC. It codes for CASSYGAGGINEQYF.

About this clone itself: The same CDR3 is also encoded by other DNA sequences in this sample. V is TRBV9 and J is TRBJ2-1; 9 nucleotides line up with TRBD1. CDR3 length: 15 amino acids. The germline gives CDR1 SGDLS, CDR2 YYNGEE. Trimming at V came to 3 bases and at J to 5 bases, leaving 6 bases not matched to a gene. The CDR3 DNA sequence: TGTGCCAGCAGCGACTCCGGGACAGGGCACAATGAGCAGTTCTTC. Translating it yields CASSDSGTGHNEQFF.

In its sample, this clone was seen once. The chain combines TRBV7-9 with TRBJ2-1; D gene unclear. The germline V gene has CDR1 SEHNR and CDR2 FQNEAQ (reference sequence). The CDR3 has 12 residues. Trimming cost V 3 bases and J 6 bases, with 6 bases left between them. The CDR3 protein is CASSFGTNEQFF. For the CDR3, the DNA is TGTGCCAGCAGCTTTGGTACCAATGAGCAGTTCTTC.

This chain joins TRBV18 and TRBJ2-7, with D perhaps matching TRBD1 or TRBD2 (5 bases each). Trimming stripped 0 bases from V and 6 bases from J, with 18 bases between. Germline V gene lookup returns CDR1 KGHSH and CDR2 LQKENI. The CDR3 is made up of 16 amino acids. The CDR3 DNA reads as TGTGCCAGCTCACCACCGGAGGCAGGGAACCCCTTCGAGCAGTACTTC. It codes for CASSPPEAGNPFEQYF.

V gene TRBV28 combines with J gene TRBJ2-7; TRBD2 matches 8 bases. Germline V lookup: CDR1 MDHEN, CDR2 SYDVKM. The CDR3 loop spans 14 amino acids. The junction had 6 bases not matched to a gene; V was cut back by 5 bases and J by 3 bases. The CDR3 sequence: CASSESGGDYEQYF. The CDR3 DNA is TGTGCCAGCAGTGAGTCCGGGGGGGACTACGAGCAGTACTTC.

The V call is TRBV30, the J call TRBJ2-4; 8 bases line up with TRBD2. V shed 2 bases and J 5 bases; nucleotides not matched to a gene: 2. The CDR3 totals 13 residues. The V gene's germline CDR1 is GTSNPN and CDR2 SVGIG (reference sequence). The DNA for the CDR3 is TGTGCCTGGAGTACTAGCGGAGAAAACATTCAGTACTTC. It is translated as CAWSTSGENIQYF.

The chain has TRBV6-5 and TRBJ1-1, with D perhaps TRBD1 (6 bases). Germline CDR1 and CDR2: MNHEY and SVGAGI. There are 13 residues in the CDR3. Trimming shortened V by 7 bases and J by 5 bases, and 14 bases separated the two germline ends. CDR3 residues: CASTLGGTTEAFF. DNA for the CDR3: TGTGCCAGCACCCTAGGGGGGACAACTGAAGCTTTCTTT.

The gene calls are TRBV4-1 and TRBJ2-5; TRBD2 matches at 10 bases. Per germline, CDR1 MGHRA and CDR2 YSYEKL. The CDR3 is 16 amino acids. After removal of 0 bases from V and 3 bases from J, the junction contained 4 bases not matched to a gene. CDR3 in DNA: TGCGCCAGCAGCCAAGAGACTAGCGGGTCGGAAGAGACCCAGTACTTC. Its translation: CASSQETSGSEETQYF.

This chain links TRBV7-8 with TRBJ2-2, with 8 bases that match TRBD2. CDR1 and CDR2 from the germline V gene are SGHVS and FQNEAQ. The CDR3 runs 16 residues. V was pared by 3 bases and J by 4 bases, with 7 bases of the junction left unmatched. For the CDR3, the DNA is TGTGCCAGCAGCTTGTCGAGCGGGGGTTTCACCGGGGAGCTGTTTTTT. It specifies CASSLSSGGFTGELFF.

The rearrangement uses TRBV10-1 and TRBJ1-1; unclear D gene. The CDR3 consists of 13 residues. Germline CDR1 and CDR2: WNHNN and SYGVQD (reference sequence). The V and J ends lost 0 bases and 6 bases respectively, with 8 bases between them. The DNA for the CDR3 is TGCGCCAGCAGTGAGTCGAGCGGCTCTGAAGCTTTCTTT. It yields the protein CASSESSGSEAFF.

The rearrangement joins TRBV2 to TRBJ2-1; the match to TRBD2 covers 11 bases. J was trimmed by 2 bases and V by 6 bases; bases with no gene match: 3. This CDR3 region has 15 residues. Germline-derived CDR1 and CDR2 are SNHLY and FYNNEI. CDR3 in amino acids: CASRALAGAYNEQFF. The DNA for the CDR3 is TGTGCCAGCAGAGCACTAGCGGGGGCCTACAATGAGCAGTTCTTC.

The rearrangement uses TRBV28 and TRBJ2-7, with D unresolved. The germline V gene encodes CDR1 MDHEN and CDR2 SYDVKM. CDR3 length: 14 residues. V was cut by 2 bases and J by 1 base, with 9 bases left in between. CDR3 amino acids: CASSLLPVSYEQYF. DNA for the CDR3: TGTGCCAGCAGTTTACTCCCCGTTTCCTACGAGCAGTACTTC.

The gene calls are TRBV5-1 and TRBJ1-1, with D tentatively TRBD1 (6 bases). The germline V gene has CDR1 SGHRS and CDR2 YFSETQ. V lost 3 bases, J lost 0 bases, and 9 bases lay in between. The CDR3 loop spans 14 amino acids. The CDR3 sequence: CASSSWTVNTEAFF. In nucleotides, the CDR3 is TGCGCCAGCAGCTCATGGACAGTGAACACTGAAGCTTTCTTT.

The chain has TRBV27 and TRBJ2-2; TRBD1 might be the D (6 bases). Germline CDR1 MNHEY, CDR2 SMNVEV (reference sequence). Deletions cut 8 bases from V and 7 bases from J, with 11 bases between. The CDR3 contains 12 residues. CDR3 sequence: CASRTGFGELFF. For the CDR3, the DNA is TGTGCCAGCCGAACAGGGTTCGGGGAGCTGTTTTTT.

On this clone itself: Other nucleotide sequences from this sample produce the same CDR3. The chain combines TRBV7-9 with TRBJ2-3; 10 positions agree with TRBD2. The CDR3 loop spans 15 amino acids. V lost 5 bases, J lost 1 base, and 3 bases stayed unmatched. From germline, CDR1 is SEHNR and CDR2 FQNEAQ (reference sequence). The CDR3 reads CASSPGTSGTDTQYF. The CDR3 nucleotides are TGTGCCAGCAGCCCCGGGACTAGCGGCACAGATACGCAGTATTTT.